These 25 T cell receptor beta chains came from one sample sequenced in a study of blood T cell repertoires in COVID-19. TCRdb keeps only in-frame clones here, not all; method: immunoSEQ multiplex PCR. The table has some 200,000 clones, 85% to 90% seen once. Sequenced sample: PBMCs or T cells enriched from blood (not recorded which). These receptors all stem from a woman aged 18-29 years in a cohort exposed to, infected with or recovered from COVID-19 (not recorded which).

The CDR3 region is CASTLNPSSGRMFF. In DNA, the CDR3 is TGTGCCAGCACCCTAAACCCCTCGTCGGGAAGAATGTTTTTT. The chain employs TRBV6-5 and TRBJ1-4; no clear D. Trimming left V 7 bases short and J 15 bases short, with 24 bases between. The length of the CDR3 is 14 residues. Germline V gene sequence: CDR1 MNHEY, CDR2 SVGAGI.

This rearrangement joins TRBV27 to TRBJ1-2; 10 bases are shared with TRBD1. CDR1 MNHEY and CDR2 SMNVEV come from the germline V gene (reference sequence). The ends lost 4 bases at V and 2 bases at J; junction bases unmatched: 4. The CDR3 covers 15 residues. The chain's CDR3 is CASSSPGQGNYGYTF. The CDR3 nucleotides read TGTGCCAGCAGTTCACCGGGACAGGGGAACTATGGCTACACCTTC.

This rearrangement joins TRBV2 to TRBJ1-4; 7 bases are shared with TRBD1. There are 12 residues in the CDR3. Trimming removed 8 bases from V and 7 bases from J; junction bases left unmatched: 4. Germline assignment: CDR1 SNHLY and CDR2 FYNNEI. In nucleotides, the CDR3 is TGTGCCAGCCGTGGGGACAGTGAAAAACTGTTTTTT. Protein: CASRGDSEKLFF.

CDR3 sequence reads: CASRAGTSNYGYTF. CDR3 coding DNA: TGTGCCAGCAGAGCAGGGACTTCTAACTATGGCTACACCTTC. The chain combines TRBV25-1 with TRBJ1-2; maybe TRBD1 (5 bases). CDR1 is MGHDK, CDR2 SYGVNS, per germline. This CDR3 has 14 residues. Trimming removed 6 bases at V and 0 bases at J, with 11 bases between.

This clone came up a few times. The J gene is TRBJ2-1, the V gene TRBV19; 8 positions match TRBD1. V shed 6 bases, J shed 7 bases, and the junction held 14 bases outside the gene matches. Germline CDR1 is LNHDA and CDR2 is SQIVND (reference sequence). The CDR3 loop spans 16 amino acids. DNA of the CDR3: TGTGCCAGTAGAGATCTTTGGACAGGGACGGAGAATGAGCAGTTCTTC. It encodes CASRDLWTGTENEQFF.

V usage is TRBV5-6 and J usage is TRBJ2-7, with 11 bases that match TRBD2. The CDR3 length is 14 residues. Unmatched junction bases numbered 3, after V lost 3 bases and J lost 4 bases. Germline-derived CDR1 and CDR2 are SGHDT and YYEEEE. The CDR3 region is CASSYSGRAYEQYF. The CDR3 DNA follows: TGTGCCAGCAGCTATAGCGGGAGGGCGTACGAGCAGTACTTC.

The chain employs TRBV6-1 and TRBJ2-2, with D possibly matching TRBD2 (7 bases). V was pared by 1 base and J by 2 bases, with 11 bases between. The CDR3 runs to 16 residues. The germline V gene has CDR1 MNHNS and CDR2 SASEGT. The CDR3 protein is CASSEVSGTNTGELFF. DNA of the CDR3: TGTGCCAGCAGTGAAGTGAGCGGGACAAACACCGGGGAGCTGTTTTTT.

This chain links TRBV6-6 with TRBJ2-1; possible D gene TRBD2, 6 bases. The germline gives CDR1 MNHNY, CDR2 SVGAGI (reference sequence). The CDR3 is made up of 14 amino acids. V was shortened by 5 bases and J by 7 bases, with 15 bases between the two germline ends. The CDR3 here is CASSAVGGRNEQFF. CDR3 nucleotide sequence: TGTGCCAGCAGTGCCGTGGGGGGTAGGAATGAGCAGTTCTTC.

V and J are TRBV5-1 and TRBJ1-1; D unresolved. V was cut by 5 bases and J by 1 base, with 15 bases left in between. The CDR3 spans 15 residues. The germline CDR1 and CDR2 sequences are SGHRS and YFSETQ. The CDR3 reads CASSDYQATNTEAFF. DNA of the CDR3: TGCGCCAGCAGTGATTACCAGGCGACGAACACTGAAGCTTTCTTT.

This clone was found once. CDR3 nucleotides: TGTGCCACCAGTGATAGCGGGTCCCCAGGCGAGCAGTACTTC. It translates to CATSDSGSPGEQYF. This rearrangement joins TRBV24-1 to TRBJ2-7; weak D call: TRBD2 (6 bases). The CDR3 extends over 14 amino acids. Between the trimmed V and J ends, which lost 3 bases and 6 bases, there was a span of 14 bases. Germline-derived CDR1 and CDR2 are KGHDR and SFDVKD.

V gene TRBV14 combines with J gene TRBJ1-4; D unclear. V lost 4 bases and J lost 0, with 12 bases in between. Germline CDR1 SGHDN, CDR2 FVKESK. This CDR3 comprises 16 residues. The CDR3 DNA follows: TGTGCCAGCAGCCCGTTTGGCCTTTCAACTAATGAAAAACTGTTTTTT. Protein sequence: CASSPFGLSTNEKLFF.

The chain combines TRBV5-5 with TRBJ1-2; D is ambiguous. The CDR3 is made up of 16 amino acids. Germline V lookup: CDR1 SGHKS, CDR2 YYEKEE (reference sequence). Trimming removed 3 bases from V and 7 bases from J, with 22 bases in between. The CDR3 protein is CASSWNPGSGIGGYTF. The CDR3 DNA is TGTGCCAGCAGCTGGAACCCAGGTAGCGGAATTGGTGGCTACACCTTC.

The chain has TRBV19 and TRBJ2-7; 9 bases are shared with TRBD2. CDR3 length equals 16 residues. Trimming took 5 bases from V and 2 from J; bases not matched to a gene: 10. Germline assignment: CDR1 LNHDA and CDR2 SQIVND (reference sequence). This chain's CDR3 is CASSLLAGVGTYEQYF. The CDR3 DNA reads TGTGCCAGTAGTTTGTTAGCGGGAGTGGGGACCTACGAGCAGTACTTC.

The chain carries TRBV7-2 and TRBJ2-7; tentative D call: TRBD2 (5 bases). The ends were cut back, 5 bases at V and 4 bases at J, with 15 bases in the middle. Germline assignment: CDR1 SGHTA and CDR2 FQGNSA. The CDR3 length is 14 residues. CDR3 amino acids: CASSTQYGDYEQYF. The CDR3 DNA reads TGTGCCAGCAGCACCCAGTACGGGGATTACGAGCAGTACTTC.

The rearrangement links TRBV10-3 to TRBJ2-1; D uncertain. V shed 0 bases and J shed 2 bases, with 17 bases lying between them. This CDR3 spans 18 amino acids. CDR1 and CDR2 from the germline V gene are ENHRY and SYGVKD. The CDR3 DNA follows: TGTGCCATCAGTGAGTCCTTGGCAGACACCCGTCCCTACAATGAGCAGTTCTTC. Translating gives CAISESLADTRPYNEQFF.

This clone was observed a handful of times. This sequence joins TRBV24-1 and TRBJ2-1; 12 bases line up with TRBD2. The germline gives CDR1 KGHDR, CDR2 SFDVKD. The CDR3 consists of 15 residues. V trimming: 5 bases; J trimming: 4 bases; junction bases outside the gene matches: 2. The CDR3 sequence is CATSAGLAGYNEQFF. CDR3 DNA sequence: TGTGCCACCAGTGCCGGACTAGCGGGATACAATGAGCAGTTCTTC.

V and J are TRBV15 and TRBJ2-1; 7 bases are shared with TRBD1. Germline CDR1 reads LNHNV; CDR2 reads YYDKDF (reference sequence). The junction had 9 bases not matched to a gene; V was cut back by 0 bases and J by 16 bases. This CDR3 has 13 residues. CDR3 region: CATSRDLQTGIFF. The CDR3 nucleotides are TGTGCCACCAGCAGAGATCTTCAGACAGGGATTTTCTTC.

The chain employs TRBV2 and TRBJ1-6; possible D gene TRBD1, 5 bases. Germline CDR1 is SNHLY and CDR2 is FYNNEI. The CDR3 is 15 amino acids. Trimming shortened V by 4 bases and J by 11 bases, and 18 bases separated the two germline ends. The CDR3 DNA reads as TGTGCCAGCAGTGCCTCGGGGGTAAAGTGGGCACCCCTCCACTTT. It translates to CASSASGVKWAPLHF.

This clone appeared once. J is TRBJ1-2 and V is TRBV7-9; 7 positions agree with TRBD1. V lost 4 bases and J lost 8; bases outside the gene matches: 13. Germline CDR1 SEHNR, CDR2 FQNEAQ (reference sequence). The CDR3 contains 15 residues. In DNA, the CDR3 is TGTGCCAGCAGCTCCCCCCTTACAGGGGATCAGGGCTACACCTTC. It yields the protein CASSSPLTGDQGYTF.

The chain uses TRBV3-1 (or the pseudogene TRBV3-2) and TRBJ1-5, with 7 bases aligning to TRBD1. V lost 8 bases and J lost 3; bases outside the gene matches: 4. Per germline, CDR1 LGHDT and CDR2 YNNKEL (reference sequence). CDR3 size: 13 residues. In nucleotides, the CDR3 is TGTGCCAGCTCGACAGGGCTCAATCAGCCCCAGCATTTT. Encoded protein: CASSTGLNQPQHF.

The chain joins TRBV19 to TRBJ1-2; D perhaps matches TRBD1 (6 bases). Trimming pared 3 bases from V and 1 base from J, leaving 9 bases between. The CDR3 has 14 amino acids. Germline values: CDR1 LNHDA, CDR2 SQIVND (reference sequence). The chain's CDR3 is CASSMDSLNYGYTF. In nucleotides, the CDR3 is TGTGCCAGTAGTATGGACAGCCTTAACTATGGCTACACCTTC.

The gene calls are TRBV5-1 and TRBJ1-2, with D hard to call. With 0 bases removed from V and 5 bases from J, the gap between germline ends came to 14 bases. The CDR3 length is 15 residues. CDR1 is SGHRS and CDR2 is YFSETQ in the germline V gene. The chain's CDR3 is CASSLGLGSGYGYTF. As DNA, the CDR3 is TGCGCCAGCAGCTTGGGTCTGGGCTCTGGGTATGGCTACACCTTC.

The genes are TRBV5-1 and TRBJ1-1, with TRBD1 matching over 11 bases. After removal of 4 bases from V and 7 bases from J, the junction contained 3 bases not matched to a gene. Germline CDR1 and CDR2: SGHRS and YFSETQ. CDR3 length equals 13 residues. CDR3 sequence (DNA): TGCGCCAGCAGCGAAGGGACAGGGGGTGAAGCTTTCTTT. It is translated as CASSEGTGGEAFF.

This clone came up a few times. The CDR3 sequence: CAWYTPTPHYEQYF. CDR3 coding DNA: TGTGCCTGGTATACCCCTACTCCCCACTACGAGCAGTACTTC. V gene TRBV30 combines with J gene TRBJ2-7; D gene uncertain. This CDR3 has 14 amino acids. V dropped 5 bases and J dropped 3 bases, with 17 bases sitting between them. Germline V lookup: CDR1 GTSNPN, CDR2 SVGIG (reference sequence).

This chain joins TRBV11-3 and TRBJ2-5; 9 nucleotides match TRBD2. The CDR3 length is 16 residues. After removal of 5 bases from V and 1 base from J, the junction contained 8 bases not matched to a gene. From germline, CDR1 is SGHNT and CDR2 YENEEA. Here the CDR3 reads CASSLSLAGTQETQYF. Here the CDR3 DNA reads TGTGCCAGCAGCCTAAGCCTAGCGGGGACCCAAGAGACCCAGTACTTC.